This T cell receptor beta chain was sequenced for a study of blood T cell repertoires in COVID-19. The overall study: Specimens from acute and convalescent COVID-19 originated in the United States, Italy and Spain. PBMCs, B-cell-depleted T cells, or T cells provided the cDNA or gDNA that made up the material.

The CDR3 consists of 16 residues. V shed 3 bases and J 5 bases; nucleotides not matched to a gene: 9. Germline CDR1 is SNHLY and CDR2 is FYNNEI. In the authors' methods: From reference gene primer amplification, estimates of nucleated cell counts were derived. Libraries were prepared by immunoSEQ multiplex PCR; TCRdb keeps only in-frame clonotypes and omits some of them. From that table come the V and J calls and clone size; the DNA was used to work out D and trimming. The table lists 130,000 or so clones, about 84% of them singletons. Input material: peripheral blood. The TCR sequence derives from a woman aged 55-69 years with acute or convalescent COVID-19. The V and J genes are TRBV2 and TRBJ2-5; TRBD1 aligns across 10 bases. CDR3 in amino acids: CASSEGTGEKWETQYF. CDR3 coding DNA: TGTGCCAGCAGTGAGGGGACAGGGGAGAAATGGGAGACCCAGTACTTC.